Following are 31 T cell receptor beta chains from one sample sequenced in a study of T cell changes during pregnancy in multiple sclerosis. Clones were read by immunoSEQ multiplex PCR, and TCRdb kept only the in-frame ones, dropping some. The sample records about 20,000 clones, 80% to 90% being singletons. This material consisted of CD8+ T cells from peripheral blood mononuclear cells, taken after pregnancy. These TCRs come from a female donor in good health, enrolled as a control in a pregnancy study.

The J gene is TRBJ2-1, the V gene TRBV9; 10 positions match TRBD1. The CDR3 sequence is 15 residues long. The V segment lost 0 bases and the J segment 8 bases; nucleotides outside the gene matches: 5. CDR1 SGDLS and CDR2 YYNGEE come from the germline V gene. CDR3 sequence (DNA): TGTGCCAGCAGCGTAGGGGGGACAGGGGATGATGAGCAGTTCTTC. It is translated as CASSVGGTGDDEQFF. Filled out from reference TRBV9 and TRBJ2-1, the complete variable domain reads DSGVTQTPKHLITATGQRVTLRCSPRSGDLSVYWYQQSLDQGLQFLIQYYNGEERAKGNILERFSAQQFPDLHSELNLSSLELGDSALYFCASSVGGTGDDEQFFGPGTRLTVL.

This clone came up a few times. V usage is TRBV9 and J usage is TRBJ2-1; D perhaps matches TRBD2 (5 bases). The CDR3 has 14 amino acids. Germline V gene data show CDR1 as SGDLS and CDR2 as YYNGEE. Trimming pared 4 bases from V and 9 bases from J, leaving 17 bases between. The CDR3 here is CASSSSGVSTEQFF. The DNA for the CDR3 is TGTGCCAGCAGCTCCTCCGGGGTCTCCACTGAGCAGTTCTTC.

This clone appeared once. The J gene is TRBJ2-1, the V gene TRBV10-1; the D is unclear. V shed 0 bases and J shed 9 bases, with 3 bases lying between them. Germline V gives CDR1 WNHNN, CDR2 SYGVQD (reference sequence). The CDR3 is made up of 11 amino acids. The CDR3 is CASSESGEQFF. CDR3 nucleotide sequence: TGCGCCAGCAGTGAGTCCGGTGAGCAGTTCTTC.

The chain employs TRBV11-2 and TRBJ1-1; 10 bases agree with TRBD1. V was clipped by 3 bases and J by 5 bases; unmatched bases: 3. In germline, CDR1 is SGHAT, CDR2 FQNNGV. This CDR3 contains 14 residues. CDR3 loop: CASSFGTGATEAFF. CDR3 nucleotide sequence: TGTGCCAGCAGCTTTGGGACAGGGGCAACTGAAGCTTTCTTT.

This clone appeared once. The chain carries TRBV27 and TRBJ1-5; D ambiguous. The ends were cut back, 3 bases at V and 5 bases at J, with 5 bases in the middle. The germline V gene has CDR1 MNHEY and CDR2 SMNVEV (reference sequence). This CDR3 has 12 residues. This CDR3 reads CASSFPDQPQHF. The CDR3 DNA reads TGTGCCAGCAGTTTCCCGGATCAGCCCCAGCATTTT.

The CDR3 sequence is CASSLEGSPFTEAFF. DNA for the CDR3: TGTGCCAGCAGCTTAGAGGGCAGCCCCTTCACTGAAGCTTTCTTT. The rearrangement links TRBV11-2 to TRBJ1-1, with D uncertain. The germline V gene encodes CDR1 SGHAT and CDR2 FQNNGV. The CDR3 spans 15 residues. V was shortened by 0 bases and J by 4 bases, with 12 bases between the two germline ends. The variable domain in full, completed from reference TRBV11-2 and TRBJ1-1, reads EAGVAQSPRYKIIEKRQSVAFWCNPISGHATLYWYQQILGQGPKLLIQFQNNGVVDDSQLPKDRFSAERLKGVDSTLKIQPAKLEDSAVYLCASSLEGSPFTEAFFGQGTRLTVV.

This chain joins TRBV13 and TRBJ2-5; D is ambiguous. This CDR3 is built from 14 residues. V lost 4 bases and J 5 bases, leaving 14 bases between the germline ends. CDR1 and CDR2 from the germline V gene are PRHDT and FYEKMQ (reference sequence). The CDR3: CASSSGLAMETQYF. In DNA, the CDR3 is TGTGCCAGCAGCTCCGGGTTAGCAATGGAGACCCAGTACTTC.

The V and J genes are TRBV2 and TRBJ2-5; the D gene is possibly TRBD2 (6 bases). The assigned J gene may be wrong: the sequence end matches TRBJ2-7 better. The V gene's germline CDR1 is SNHLY and CDR2 FYNNEI. The CDR3 is 16 residues long. CDR3 sequence (DNA): TGTGCCAGCAGTGAAGCTGGGCTAGCGAGGGCCTACGAGCAGTACTTC. Its translation: CASSEAGLARAYEQYF.

V is TRBV9 and J is TRBJ1-5; D is uncertain. Germline CDR1 SGDLS, CDR2 YYNGEE. V was clipped by 3 bases and J by 4 bases, with 8 bases between them. The CDR3 covers 13 residues. CDR3 residues: CASSGGPNQPQHF. The CDR3 region has the DNA TGTGCCAGCAGCGGTGGCCCGAATCAGCCCCAGCATTTT.

The chain is built from TRBV2 and TRBJ2-7, with D possibly matching TRBD1 (6 bases). CDR3 length: 12 residues. Germline CDR1 is SNHLY and CDR2 is FYNNEI. V lost 5 bases, J lost 4 bases, and 9 bases lay in between. The CDR3, as DNA: TGTGCCAGCAGTACCCAGGGGTACGAGCAGTACTTC. As protein: CASSTQGYEQYF.

The chain has TRBV9 and TRBJ2-1; maybe TRBD2 (6 bases). Germline CDR1 SGDLS, CDR2 YYNGEE. This CDR3 has 15 residues. Trimming cost V 2 bases and J 2 bases, with 11 bases left between them. Here the CDR3 reads CASSVGLPTYNEQFF. The CDR3 region has the DNA TGTGCCAGCAGCGTGGGACTCCCTACCTACAATGAGCAGTTCTTC.

The chain links TRBV30 to TRBJ1-2, with D unclear. The CDR3 sequence is 11 residues long. The germline V gene has CDR1 GTSNPN and CDR2 SVGIG (reference sequence). V lost 6 bases, J lost 3 bases, and 8 bases lay in between. This CDR3 reads CACRGDYGYTF. In DNA form, the CDR3 reads TGTGCCTGCCGGGGAGACTATGGCTACACCTTC.

This chain uses TRBV30 with TRBJ1-2; the match to TRBD1 covers 8 bases. The trim removed 3 bases at V and 6 bases at J, leaving 6 bases unmatched. CDR1 and CDR2 from the germline V gene are GTSNPN and SVGIG (reference sequence). CDR3 length: 13 residues. CDR3 protein: CAWSIDRGNGYTF. DNA of the CDR3: TGTGCCTGGAGCATTGACAGGGGTAATGGCTACACCTTC.

For the CDR3, the DNA is TGTGCCAGCAGACGACAGGGCGTTGACGAGCAGTACTTC. Amino acid sequence: CASRRQGVDEQYF. The rearrangement uses TRBV18 and TRBJ2-7, with TRBD1 identical over 7 bases. The ends lost 8 bases at V and 5 bases at J; junction bases unmatched: 9. The length of the CDR3 is 13 residues. Per germline, CDR1 KGHSH and CDR2 LQKENI.

J is TRBJ2-1 and V is TRBV5-4; 11 bases fit TRBD2. The CDR3 extends over 15 amino acids. Unmatched junction bases numbered 5, after V lost 4 bases and J lost 5 bases. Germline V gives CDR1 SGHNT, CDR2 YYREEE (reference sequence). The CDR3 nucleotides are TGTGCCAGCAGCCTTCCTAGCGGGGGGAACAATGAGCAGTTCTTC. As protein: CASSLPSGGNNEQFF.

The chain links TRBV10-1 to TRBJ2-7; 8 positions agree with TRBD2. With V trimmed by 0 bases and J by 4 bases, 2 bases remained unmatched. Germline V gene lookup returns CDR1 WNHNN and CDR2 SYGVQD (reference sequence). The CDR3 has 14 amino acids. The DNA for the CDR3 is TGCGCCAGCAGTGAGTCCGGGGGGGAGTACGAGCAGTACTTC. Encoded protein: CASSESGGEYEQYF.

This clone was picked up one time. The chain is built from TRBV27 and TRBJ2-1; 9 nucleotides match TRBD2. Germline V gene lookup returns CDR1 MNHEY and CDR2 SMNVEV (reference sequence). J gave up 4 bases and V 7 bases, and 2 bases lay outside the gene matches. The CDR3 runs to 13 residues. The DNA of the CDR3 is TGTGCCAGCACTAGCGGGGCTTACAATGAGCAGTTCTTC. Translated: CASTSGAYNEQFF.

The chain recombines TRBV27 with TRBJ1-4, with D maybe TRBD1 (6 bases). Trimming left V 6 bases short and J 4 bases short, with 12 bases between. CDR1 and CDR2 (germline): MNHEY, SMNVEV (reference sequence). The CDR3 runs 14 residues. CDR3 sequence: CASSPIGGNEKLFF. The CDR3 nucleotides are TGTGCCAGCAGCCCTATAGGGGGTAATGAAAAACTGTTTTTT.

This clone was observed once. The CDR3 sequence is CATSTGLAGGWEQFF. CDR3 DNA: TGTGCCACCTCCACGGGACTAGCGGGGGGGTGGGAGCAGTTCTTC. The V and J genes are TRBV7-9 and TRBJ2-1, with 16 bases fitting TRBD2. This CDR3 is 15 amino acids long. J gave up 10 bases and V 10 bases, and 10 bases lay outside the gene matches. The V gene's germline CDR1 is SEHNR and CDR2 FQNEAQ (reference sequence). Supplemented by reference TRBV7-9 and TRBJ2-1, the full variable domain reads DTGVSQNPRHKITKRGQNVTFRCDPISEHNRLYWYRQTLGQGPEFLTYFQNEAQLEKSRLLSDRFSAERPKGSFSTLEIQRTEQGDSAMYLCATSTGLAGGWEQFFGPGTRLTVL.

The rearrangement joins TRBV12-5 to TRBJ1-2, with TRBD1 identical over 7 bases. Germline V gives CDR1 LGHNT, CDR2 FRNRAP. After removal of 3 bases from V and 2 bases from J, the junction contained 6 bases not matched to a gene. This CDR3 region has 15 residues. The CDR3 loop reads CASGLGDSSNYGYTF. The CDR3 bases are TGTGCTAGTGGTTTAGGGGACAGCTCAAACTATGGCTACACCTTC.

The chain carries TRBV25-1 and TRBJ2-5; maybe TRBD2 (6 bases). Germline V gives CDR1 MGHDK, CDR2 SYGVNS. The V end lost 2 bases, the J end lost 2 bases, and 6 bases lay between the germline ends. This CDR3 comprises 13 residues. This chain's CDR3 is CASSEGGQETQYF. DNA for the CDR3: TGTGCCAGCAGTGAAGGGGGGCAAGAGACCCAGTACTTC.

V is TRBV7-8 and J is TRBJ2-7; 8 bases map to TRBD2. This CDR3 spans 16 amino acids. V trimming: 1 base; J trimming: 4 bases; junction bases outside the gene matches: 9. Germline loops: CDR1 SGHVS, CDR2 FQNEAQ. The CDR3 DNA reads TGTGCCAGCAGCTTAGACGGGGCGGGGGGCCCGTACGAGCAGTACTTC. This sequence encodes CASSLDGAGGPYEQYF.

The chain is built from TRBV6-5 and TRBJ1-2; weak D call: TRBD1 (6 bases). The CDR3 runs 16 residues. Germline CDR1 and CDR2: MNHEY and SVGAGI. V was clipped by 0 bases and J by 7 bases, with 18 bases between them. CDR3 coding DNA: TGTGCCAGCAGTTACTCGAACGCCGGCGGGGGCCTTGGCTACACCTTC. This gives the protein CASSYSNAGGGLGYTF.

The chain links TRBV30 to TRBJ2-5, with TRBD2 matching 11 bases. V shed 1 base and J 5 bases; nucleotides not matched to a gene: 12. The germline V gene has CDR1 GTSNPN and CDR2 SVGIG (reference sequence). The CDR3 has 17 amino acids. The CDR3 loop is CAWSGLAGGGRRETQYF. In nucleotides, the CDR3 is TGTGCCTGGAGTGGGCTAGCGGGAGGTGGTAGGCGGGAGACCCAGTACTTC.

V and J are TRBV19 and TRBJ2-1; 8 positions agree with TRBD2. This CDR3 spans 14 amino acids. CDR1 is LNHDA and CDR2 is SQIVND in the germline V gene (reference sequence). V dropped 3 bases and J dropped 5; count of bases not matched to a gene: 3. CDR3: CASSISGVHNEQFF. CDR3 sequence (DNA): TGTGCCAGTAGTATTAGCGGGGTTCACAATGAGCAGTTCTTC.

This CDR3 reads CSVNRGLYNEQFF. The CDR3, as DNA: TGCAGCGTTAACAGGGGGCTTTACAATGAGCAGTTCTTC. This chain connects TRBV29-1 to TRBJ2-1, with 9 bases identical to TRBD1. Germline assignment: CDR1 SQVTM and CDR2 ANQGSEA. The length of the CDR3 is 13 residues. V dropped 5 bases and J dropped 4; count of bases not matched to a gene: 3.

This chain joins TRBV29-1 and TRBJ1-1, with D hard to call. The CDR3 extends over 13 amino acids. Trimming took 5 bases from V and 6 from J, leaving 16 bases between them. Germline CDR1 and CDR2: SQVTM and ANQGSEA. The CDR3 DNA follows: TGCAGCGTTCTTGTTGAGGTGTGGGCTGAAGCTTTCTTT. Its translation is CSVLVEVWAEAFF.

V and J are TRBV27 and TRBJ2-1; a possible D gene is TRBD2 (5 bases). Deletions cut 3 bases from V and 3 bases from J, with 12 bases between. The CDR3 sequence is 15 residues long. Per germline, CDR1 MNHEY and CDR2 SMNVEV (reference sequence). The CDR3 here is CASSFEGSGYNEQFF. The CDR3 nucleotides read TGTGCCAGCAGTTTTGAGGGATCCGGCTACAATGAGCAGTTCTTC.

The chain links TRBV27 to TRBJ2-1; maybe TRBD2 (6 bases). The ends were cut back, 2 bases at V and 4 bases at J, with 27 bases in the middle. The CDR3 extends over 20 amino acids. Germline CDR1 and CDR2: MNHEY and SMNVEV (reference sequence). The CDR3 region has the DNA TGTGCCAGCAGTTTAATGTTCGGGGGTACGGGGCGGGCCCTGTACAATGAGCAGTTCTTC. This sequence encodes CASSLMFGGTGRALYNEQFF.

CDR3 protein: CASSWDRDSPYEQYF. The CDR3 bases are TGTGCCAGCAGCTGGGACCGGGACAGCCCCTACGAGCAGTACTTC. The V and J genes are TRBV5-6 and TRBJ2-7, with 7 bases that match TRBD1. Trimming took 3 bases from V and 2 from J; bases not matched to a gene: 8. CDR1 and CDR2 (germline): SGHDT, YYEEEE. The CDR3 runs 15 residues.

The rearrangement links TRBV4-3 to TRBJ1-1; D is unresolved. This CDR3 region has 13 residues. CDR1 and CDR2 (germline): LGHNA, YSLEER. Between the trimmed V and J ends, which lost 0 bases and 7 bases, there was a span of 9 bases. The CDR3 reads CASSQDGSLEAFF. CDR3 bases: TGCGCCAGCAGCCAAGACGGTTCTCTTGAAGCTTTCTTT.